These T cell receptor beta chains were read from a single sample in a study of blood T cells in healthy people across ages. MiXCR was run by TCRdb on the 5' RACE reads, yielding one entry per CDR3 protein. This sample yields 600,000 to 1,000,000 distinct CDR3 sequences, of which roughly 60% are seen a single time; 22% belongs to the top ten. Sequenced: blood. The receptor source for this set is a man aged 25 to 40 in good health. Both conserved end residues are part of each CDR3. D genes are given only for firm matches. Only some rows state a clone size, as once, few, many or a class for expanded clones.

d_gene: TRBD2; abundance: -; v_gene: TRBV5-1; len: 15; j_gene: TRBJ2-3; CDR3nt: TGCGCCAGCAGCTTGGAGATTGCGGGGGGGACTACGCAGTATTTT; CDR3aa: CASSLEIAGGTTQYF
d_gene: -; abundance: -; v_gene: TRBV9; len: 13; j_gene: TRBJ2-1; CDR3nt: TGTGCCAGCAGCCCAAGTGGTGCCGGTGAGCAGTTCTTC; CDR3aa: CASSPSGAGEQFF
d_gene: -; abundance: -; v_gene: TRBV5-6; len: 14; j_gene: TRBJ1-5; CDR3nt: TGTGCCAGCAGCGCCTTTGGGGCTTTACAGCCCCAGCATTTT; CDR3aa: CASSAFGALQPQHF
d_gene: -; abundance: few; v_gene: TRBV6-1; len: 15; j_gene: TRBJ2-6; CDR3nt: TGTGCCAGCATCAAGGGGGGCTCTGGGGCCAACGTCCTGACTTTC; CDR3aa: CASIKGGSGANVLTF
d_gene: TRBD1; abundance: -; v_gene: TRBV3-1; len: 15; j_gene: TRBJ1-4; CDR3nt: TGTGCCAGCAGCCTGACAGGGCAAAGGCTTGAAAAACTGTTTTTT; CDR3aa: CASSLTGQRLEKLFF
d_gene: -; abundance: few; v_gene: TRBV9; len: 16; j_gene: TRBJ2-1; CDR3nt: TGTGCCAGCAGCCCTCATCCGGGAATTAGCAACAATGAGCAGTTCTTC; CDR3aa: CASSPHPGISNNEQFF
d_gene: TRBD2; abundance: -; v_gene: TRBV7-9; len: 16; j_gene: TRBJ2-1; CDR3nt: TGTGCCAGCAGAGGGTCGGTGACTAGCGGCCCTTCACGGCAGTTCTTC; CDR3aa: CASRGSVTSGPSRQFF
d_gene: -; abundance: -; v_gene: TRBV6-2/TRBV6-3; len: 14; j_gene: TRBJ2-7; CDR3nt: TGTGCCAGCATGGGTGCCGGTGAGGAGTGGGAGCAGTACTTC; CDR3aa: CASMGAGEEWEQYF
d_gene: -; abundance: -; v_gene: TRBV20-1; len: 11; j_gene: TRBJ2-7; CDR3nt: TGCAGTGCCACTGGGGGGTACGAGCAGTACTTC; CDR3aa: CSATGGYEQYF
d_gene: TRBD2; abundance: -; v_gene: TRBV24-1; len: 18; j_gene: TRBJ2-3; CDR3nt: TGTGCCACCAGTGATTCCGGGACCGCGGGACTAGCTGAAGATACGCAGTATTTT; CDR3aa: CATSDSGTAGLAEDTQYF
d_gene: -; abundance: -; v_gene: TRBV5-1; len: 14; j_gene: TRBJ2-7; CDR3nt: TGCGCCAGCAGCCCCCTTGACAGCGGCTACGAGCAGTACTTC; CDR3aa: CASSPLDSGYEQYF
d_gene: -; abundance: -; v_gene: TRBV4-1; len: 13; j_gene: TRBJ1-2; CDR3nt: TGCGCCAGCAGCCACCGGGACGATTCGGGCTACACCTTC; CDR3aa: CASSHRDDSGYTF
d_gene: -; abundance: -; v_gene: TRBV20-1; len: 14; j_gene: TRBJ2-1; CDR3nt: TGCAGTGCTAGAGCCGGGGCGGGGAACAATGAGCAGTTCTTC; CDR3aa: CSARAGAGNNEQFF
d_gene: -; abundance: -; v_gene: TRBV6-6; len: 16; j_gene: TRBJ2-1; CDR3nt: TGTGCCAGCAGTTACGAGGTCTCAGTAGGGCAAGGCGAGCAGTTCTTC; CDR3aa: CASSYEVSVGQGEQFF
d_gene: TRBD1; abundance: -; v_gene: TRBV29-1; len: 13; j_gene: TRBJ2-7; CDR3nt: TGCAGCGTTCGAAGCACAGGGGCCTACGAGCAGTACTTC; CDR3aa: CSVRSTGAYEQYF
d_gene: -; abundance: -; v_gene: TRBV29-1; len: 12; j_gene: TRBJ2-5; CDR3nt: TGCAGCGGGAGCAGGGTAGGGGATGAGCAGTACTTC; CDR3aa: CSGSRVGDEQYF
d_gene: -; abundance: -; v_gene: TRBV6-5; len: 13; j_gene: TRBJ2-7; CDR3nt: TGTGCCAGCAGTCTAGTCCGGGGTAGCGAGCAGTACTTC; CDR3aa: CASSLVRGSEQYF
d_gene: TRBD2; abundance: -; v_gene: TRBV24-1; len: 14; j_gene: TRBJ2-1; CDR3nt: TGTGCCACCAGCCGGACTAGCGGGGACAATGAGCAGTTCTTC; CDR3aa: CATSRTSGDNEQFF
d_gene: -; abundance: few; v_gene: TRBV12-3/TRBV12-4; len: 15; j_gene: TRBJ2-5; CDR3nt: TGTGCCAGCAGTCCCTCCCTCGGGGGAACCGGCGAGCAGTACTTT; CDR3aa: CASSPSLGGTGEQYF
d_gene: -; abundance: -; v_gene: TRBV20-1; len: 14; j_gene: TRBJ1-2; CDR3nt: TGCAGTGCTAGAGGTCAGAGGGCTCCTTATGGCTACACCTTC; CDR3aa: CSARGQRAPYGYTF
d_gene: -; abundance: few; v_gene: TRBV7-2; len: 14; j_gene: TRBJ2-1; CDR3nt: TGTGCCAGCAGCTTACGGCCCCGCTGGGGTGAGCAGTTCTTC; CDR3aa: CASSLRPRWGEQFF
d_gene: TRBD1; abundance: -; v_gene: TRBV3-1; len: 16; j_gene: TRBJ1-5; CDR3nt: TGTGCCAGCAGCCTCCCCCCGGGACAGGGATATCAGCCCCAGCATTTT; CDR3aa: CASSLPPGQGYQPQHF
d_gene: -; abundance: -; v_gene: TRBV7-2; len: 16; j_gene: TRBJ2-5; CDR3nt: TGTGCCAGCAGCCTCCCACTGCGGGGGCCCGTAGAGACCCAGTACTTC; CDR3aa: CASSLPLRGPVETQYF
d_gene: -; abundance: -; v_gene: TRBV4-2; len: 12; j_gene: TRBJ2-7; CDR3nt: TGTGCCAGCAGCCAAGTGGGGGGCAGGCGGTACTTC; CDR3aa: CASSQVGGRRYF
d_gene: -; abundance: -; v_gene: TRBV4-3; len: 16; j_gene: TRBJ2-3; CDR3nt: TGCGCCAGCAGCCACTATTACGGCCAGACGGCAGATACGCAGTATTTT; CDR3aa: CASSHYYGQTADTQYF
d_gene: -; abundance: -; v_gene: TRBV6-2/TRBV6-3; len: 17; j_gene: TRBJ1-5; CDR3nt: TGTGCCAGCAGTTACCAGAATGGGGGGGCCTCCAATCAGCCCCAGCATTTT; CDR3aa: CASSYQNGGASNQPQHF
d_gene: TRBD2; abundance: -; v_gene: TRBV13; len: 15; j_gene: TRBJ2-7; CDR3nt: TGTGCCAGCAGCTTATCGCTAGCGGGACCCTACGAGCAGTACTTC; CDR3aa: CASSLSLAGPYEQYF
d_gene: TRBD1; abundance: few; v_gene: TRBV12-3/TRBV12-4; len: 14; j_gene: TRBJ1-6; CDR3nt: TGTGCCAGCAGTCCGACAGGGGCTAATTCACCCCTCCACTTT; CDR3aa: CASSPTGANSPLHF
d_gene: TRBD2; abundance: -; v_gene: TRBV13; len: 13; j_gene: TRBJ2-2; CDR3nt: TGTGCCAGCGTAGCGGGAGACACCGGGGAGCTGTTTTTT; CDR3aa: CASVAGDTGELFF
d_gene: -; abundance: -; v_gene: TRBV19; len: 13; j_gene: TRBJ1-2; CDR3nt: TGTGCCAGTAGTATAGACGGAAACTATGGCTACACCTTC; CDR3aa: CASSIDGNYGYTF
d_gene: -; abundance: few; v_gene: TRBV6-5; len: 15; j_gene: TRBJ2-5; CDR3nt: TGTGCCAGCAGCCCCACCCCTGCGGGACAAGAGACCCAGTACTTC; CDR3aa: CASSPTPAGQETQYF
d_gene: TRBD2; abundance: -; v_gene: TRBV7-2; len: 16; j_gene: TRBJ2-7; CDR3nt: TGTGCCAGCAGCCTCGTCGGAGCGGGAACCAACTACGAGCAGTACTTC; CDR3aa: CASSLVGAGTNYEQYF
d_gene: -; abundance: -; v_gene: TRBV6-1; len: 11; j_gene: TRBJ2-4; CDR3nt: TGTGCCAGCAGTGAACTAAACATTCAGTACTTC; CDR3aa: CASSELNIQYF
d_gene: -; abundance: few; v_gene: TRBV21-1; len: 16; j_gene: TRBJ2-1; CDR3nt: TGTGCCAGCAGCAAAGAACCGTCTATCCAATACAATGAGCAGTTCTTC; CDR3aa: CASSKEPSIQYNEQFF
d_gene: -; abundance: once; v_gene: TRBV15; len: 15; j_gene: TRBJ1-2; CDR3nt: TGTGCCACCAGCAGAGTCACAGGGCTTAACTATGGCTACACCTTC; CDR3aa: CATSRVTGLNYGYTF
d_gene: TRBD1; abundance: -; v_gene: TRBV7-2; len: 20; j_gene: TRBJ1-5; CDR3nt: TGTGCCAGCAGCTTAGGGCCTCCCGGGACAGGGGTAGGGGCCGATCAGCCCCAGCATTTT; CDR3aa: CASSLGPPGTGVGADQPQHF
d_gene: TRBD1; abundance: few; v_gene: TRBV27; len: 15; j_gene: TRBJ1-2; CDR3nt: TGTGCCAGCAGTCCAAGGACAGGGTTCGGCTATGGCTACACCTTC; CDR3aa: CASSPRTGFGYGYTF
d_gene: TRBD1; abundance: -; v_gene: TRBV5-6; len: 16; j_gene: TRBJ1-2; CDR3nt: TGTGCCAGCTTCCGGGAGGCCCAGGGGGCCTACTATGGCTACACCTTC; CDR3aa: CASFREAQGAYYGYTF
d_gene: -; abundance: once; v_gene: TRBV14; len: 15; j_gene: TRBJ2-3; CDR3nt: TGTGCCAGCAGCCCCCTCCCAGGGAGCACAGATACGCAGTATTTT; CDR3aa: CASSPLPGSTDTQYF
d_gene: -; abundance: -; v_gene: TRBV20-1; len: 15; j_gene: TRBJ2-7; CDR3nt: TGCAGTGGGGCGAACAGGGAGATGTTATCCTACGAGCAGTACTTC; CDR3aa: CSGANREMLSYEQYF
d_gene: -; abundance: -; v_gene: TRBV29-1; len: 17; j_gene: TRBJ2-5; CDR3nt: TGCAGCGTTGAAGATCCTAGTGGGTTGAGCGGTATGGAGACCCAGTACTTC; CDR3aa: CSVEDPSGLSGMETQYF
d_gene: -; abundance: -; v_gene: TRBV7-2; len: 11; j_gene: TRBJ2-3; CDR3nt: TGTGCCAGCAGCCAGGGGGGTACGCAGTATTTT; CDR3aa: CASSQGGTQYF
d_gene: -; abundance: few; v_gene: TRBV2; len: 15; j_gene: TRBJ2-5; CDR3nt: TGTGCCAGCAGTCCCTCGACGCTTCGTAGAGAGACCCAGTACTTC; CDR3aa: CASSPSTLRRETQYF
d_gene: TRBD2; abundance: once; v_gene: TRBV7-9; len: 13; j_gene: TRBJ2-3; CDR3nt: TGTGCCAGCAGCGCAGCGGGAGAGGGTACGCAGTATTTT; CDR3aa: CASSAAGEGTQYF
d_gene: TRBD1; abundance: -; v_gene: TRBV5-6; len: 15; j_gene: TRBJ2-5; CDR3nt: TGTGCCAGCCGGGACCAGGACAGGGTCCAAGAGACCCAGTACTTC; CDR3aa: CASRDQDRVQETQYF
d_gene: -; abundance: -; v_gene: TRBV5-1; len: 13; j_gene: TRBJ2-7; CDR3nt: TGCGCCAGCAGCCTGGACAAGGGAAACGAGCAGTACTTC; CDR3aa: CASSLDKGNEQYF
d_gene: TRBD2; abundance: -; v_gene: TRBV6-6; len: 15; j_gene: TRBJ2-1; CDR3nt: TGTGCCAGCAGTGCGACTAGCGGGATCTACAATGAGCAGTTCTTC; CDR3aa: CASSATSGIYNEQFF
d_gene: TRBD2; abundance: -; v_gene: TRBV20-1; len: 17; j_gene: TRBJ2-7; CDR3nt: TGCAGTGCTAGGAGACTGGGCGGGGGGGCGGCGTCCTACGAGCAGTACTTC; CDR3aa: CSARRLGGGAASYEQYF
d_gene: TRBD1; abundance: -; v_gene: TRBV12-3/TRBV12-4; len: 13; j_gene: TRBJ1-2; CDR3nt: TGTGCCAGCAGGACGGACAGGGATGACGGCTACACCTTC; CDR3aa: CASRTDRDDGYTF
d_gene: -; abundance: many; v_gene: TRBV27; len: 15; j_gene: TRBJ2-7; CDR3nt: TGTGCCAGCAGTTTTGCCCCGGACAGCTCCTACGAGCAGTACTTC; CDR3aa: CASSFAPDSSYEQYF
d_gene: TRBD1; abundance: -; v_gene: TRBV7-6; len: 14; j_gene: TRBJ1-4; CDR3nt: TGTACCAGCAGCTGGTACACAGGGGATGAAAAACTGTTTTTT; CDR3aa: CTSSWYTGDEKLFF
d_gene: TRBD2; abundance: -; v_gene: TRBV20-1; len: 12; j_gene: TRBJ2-3; CDR3nt: TGCAGGAGACTAGCGGGATTAGATACGCAGTATTTT; CDR3aa: CRRLAGLDTQYF
d_gene: TRBD2; abundance: -; v_gene: TRBV6-5; len: 16; j_gene: TRBJ2-1; CDR3nt: TGTGCCAGCAGGCGCTCGACTAGCGGGGCTTACAATGAGCAGTTCTTC; CDR3aa: CASRRSTSGAYNEQFF
d_gene: TRBD1; abundance: few; v_gene: TRBV7-2; len: 17; j_gene: TRBJ2-3; CDR3nt: TGTGCCAGCAGCAACAGGCCCGGGACAGGGAGTACAGATACGCAGTATTTT; CDR3aa: CASSNRPGTGSTDTQYF
d_gene: TRBD2; abundance: -; v_gene: TRBV4-2; len: 16; j_gene: TRBJ2-7; CDR3nt: TGTGCCAGCAGCCAAGAAAGCGGGGGGGCGGGGTACGAGCAGTACTTC; CDR3aa: CASSQESGGAGYEQYF